This T cell receptor beta chain derives from a study of T cell clonality in common variable immunodeficiency. J was trimmed by 2 bases and V by 2 bases; bases with no gene match: 3. This CDR3 has 14 amino acids. Per germline, CDR1 SGHRS and CDR2 YFSETQ. Clones were read by immunoSEQ multiplex PCR, and TCRdb kept only the in-frame ones, dropping some. The sample was found to contain tens of thousands of clones, and every one recurs. Study-wide results and caveats: Common variable immunodeficiency TCR beta sequences reportedly had fewer deletions and N-nucleotide insertions.

This clone was observed many times. No antigen is known for it. The read is 3 residues too short to cover the CDR3 end, so that end is filled in from the germline J gene. This clonotype was obtained from a human donor with common variable immunodeficiency. This rearrangement joins TRBV5-1 to TRBJ2-5, with 7 bases identical to TRBD1. The sequenced sample was peripheral blood mononuclear cells. The chain's CDR3 is CASSFGTEQETQYF. The covered CDR3 bases are TGCGCCAGCAGCTTCGGGACAGAGCAAGAGACC. Full variable domain (outside the CDR3, taken from reference TRBV5-1 and TRBJ2-5): KAGVTQTPRYLIKTRGQQVTLSCSPISGHRSVSWYQQTPGQGLQFLFEYFSETQRNKGNFPGRFSGRQFSNSRSEMNVSTLELGDSALYLCASSFGTEQETQYFGPGTRLLVL.